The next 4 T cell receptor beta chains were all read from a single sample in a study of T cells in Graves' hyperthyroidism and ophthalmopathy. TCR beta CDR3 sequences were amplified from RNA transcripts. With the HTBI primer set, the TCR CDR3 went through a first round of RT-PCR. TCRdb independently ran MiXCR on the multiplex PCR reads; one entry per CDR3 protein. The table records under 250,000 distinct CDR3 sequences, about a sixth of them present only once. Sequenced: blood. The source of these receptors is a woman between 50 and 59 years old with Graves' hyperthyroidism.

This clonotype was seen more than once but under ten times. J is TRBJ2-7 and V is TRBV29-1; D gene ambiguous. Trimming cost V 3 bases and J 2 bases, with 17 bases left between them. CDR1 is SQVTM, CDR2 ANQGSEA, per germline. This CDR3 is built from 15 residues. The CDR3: CSVDDPTSDTYEQYF. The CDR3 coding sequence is TGCAGCGTTGATGACCCCACCAGCGACACCTACGAGCAGTACTTC.

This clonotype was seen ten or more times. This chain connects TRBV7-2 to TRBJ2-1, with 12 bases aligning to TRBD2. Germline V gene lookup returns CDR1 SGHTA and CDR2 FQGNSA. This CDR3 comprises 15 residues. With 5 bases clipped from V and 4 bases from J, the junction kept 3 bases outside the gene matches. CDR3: CASSRTSGEYNEQFF. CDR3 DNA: TGTGCCAGCAGCCGGACTAGCGGGGAATACAATGAGCAGTTCTTC.

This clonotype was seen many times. The CDR3 DNA reads as TGCGCCAGCAGCCAAGACATGGCTAGCGGGAACTACGAGCAGTACTTC. This gives the protein CASSQDMASGNYEQYF. The chain carries TRBV4-1 and TRBJ2-7; 9 bases line up with TRBD2. With V trimmed by 0 bases and J by 3 bases, 6 bases remained unmatched. Germline assignment: CDR1 MGHRA and CDR2 YSYEKL. The CDR3 is made up of 16 amino acids.

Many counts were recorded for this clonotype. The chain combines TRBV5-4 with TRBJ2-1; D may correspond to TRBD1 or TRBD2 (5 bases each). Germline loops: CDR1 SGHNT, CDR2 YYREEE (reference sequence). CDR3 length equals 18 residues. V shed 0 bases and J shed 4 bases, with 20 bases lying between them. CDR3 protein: CASSLGQPTGWNYNEQFF. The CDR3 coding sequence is TGTGCCAGCAGCTTGGGACAGCCCACGGGGTGGAATTACAATGAGCAGTTCTTC.